A single sample is the source of the 30 T cell receptor beta chains below, sequenced in a study of blood T cells in healthy people across ages. Through a sample-barcoded 5' primer and a J-beta primer mix, a second PCR was run for about 6 to 11 cycles. Each CDR3 protein gets one entry after TCRdb re-called the 5' RACE reads with MiXCR. The sample contains approximately 580,000 distinct CDR3 sequences, 24% of which appear only once. These records were also assigned to another study, of T cells of mothers and their children.

Sequenced input: blood. The receptors here all came from a boy younger than 18 in good health.

The table lists this clonotype with a few counts. The gene calls are TRBV2 and TRBJ2-5; TRBD2 aligns across 11 bases. The better agreement between TRBJ2-1 and the DNA end casts doubt on the J call. This CDR3 spans 14 amino acids. Germline CDR1 and CDR2: SNHLY and FYNNEI. The CDR3: CARDSGGAYNEQFF. In DNA, the CDR3 is TGTGCCAGGGATAGCGGGGGGGCCTACAATGAGCAGTTCTTC.

As for this clonotype: The junction shows a germline mismatch at one end, possibly a read error. V is TRBV27 and J is TRBJ1-4; no firm D call. CDR1 is MNHEY, CDR2 SMNVEV, per germline (reference sequence). The CDR3 is made up of 14 amino acids. The CDR3 is CASSPTRFDEKPFF. The CDR3 DNA reads TGTGCCAGCAGTCCGACACGGTTCGATGAAAAACCGTTTTTT.

This chain connects TRBV5-6 to TRBJ2-5; 11 bases are shared with TRBD2. V gave up 4 bases and J gave up 2 bases; unmatched junction bases: 7. The CDR3 contains 16 residues. Germline CDR1 SGHDT, CDR2 YYEEEE. The CDR3 region has the DNA TGTGCCAGCAGCGCGACGGGACTAGCGGATCAAGAGACCCAGTACTTC. Translated, it gives CASSATGLADQETQYF.

This clonotype was counted between two and nine times. The chain has TRBV29-1 and TRBJ1-1; no firm D call. Trimming cost V 3 bases and J 1 base, with 18 bases left between them. The CDR3 spans 16 residues. CDR1 SQVTM and CDR2 ANQGSEA come from the germline V gene. The CDR3 is CSVDLGPFRENTEAFF. CDR3 coding DNA: TGCAGCGTTGATTTAGGGCCCTTTAGGGAGAACACTGAAGCTTTCTTT.

This chain links TRBV28 with TRBJ1-2, with D possibly being TRBD1 (6 bases). The CDR3 extends over 14 amino acids. The ends were cut back, 2 bases at V and 5 bases at J, with 12 bases in the middle. The V gene's germline CDR1 is MDHEN and CDR2 SYDVKM. The CDR3 loop is CASSLTGPSYGYTF. DNA of the CDR3: TGTGCCAGCAGTTTAACAGGGCCTAGTTATGGCTACACCTTC.

This clonotype showed up just a few times. The J gene is TRBJ1-1, the V gene TRBV5-1; TRBD1 matches at 9 bases. The germline gives CDR1 SGHRS, CDR2 YFSETQ. CDR3 length: 15 amino acids. Trimming took 4 bases from V and 5 from J; bases not matched to a gene: 9. CDR3 protein: CASSIDRGTRTEAFF. The CDR3 nucleotides read TGCGCCAGCAGCATAGACAGGGGGACGAGGACTGAAGCTTTCTTT.

The CDR3 loop is CASSFSLAGGYEQYF. CDR3 in DNA: TGTGCCAGCAGTTTCTCCCTAGCGGGAGGGTACGAGCAGTACTTC. The chain joins TRBV6-5 to TRBJ2-7, with 12 positions matching TRBD2. The junction had 5 bases not matched to a gene; V was cut back by 4 bases and J by 4 bases. The CDR3 length is 15 residues. The V gene's germline CDR1 is MNHEY and CDR2 SVGAGI.

As concerns this clonotype: Possible read error: a much larger clone is one base away. The chain uses TRBV27 and TRBJ2-5, with D unclear. The J call may be incorrect, as the DNA end agrees better with TRBJ2-1. Looked up from germline, CDR1 is MNHEY and CDR2 is SMNVEV (reference sequence). CDR3 length equals 13 residues. CDR3 region: CASSWQEYNEQFF. CDR3 bases: TGTGCCAGCAGTTGGCAGGAGTACAATGAGCAGTTCTTC.

CDR3 DNA sequence: TGTGCCAGCAGTGACACCCAAAATTCACCCCTCCACTTT. Translation: CASSDTQNSPLHF. This chain joins TRBV28 and TRBJ1-6; D gene unclear. The CDR3 spans 13 residues. V lost 5 bases to trimming and J lost 7 bases, with 9 bases between them. The germline CDR1 and CDR2 sequences are MDHEN and SYDVKM.

This clonotype was detected only a few times. Here the CDR3 reads CSVRPSTGADEQFF. The CDR3 region has the DNA TGCAGCGTACGCCCTTCGACAGGGGCCGATGAGCAGTTCTTC. The chain employs TRBV29-1 and TRBJ2-1; TRBD1 matches 8 bases. Germline assignment: CDR1 SQVTM and CDR2 ANQGSEA. The trim removed 6 bases at V and 8 bases at J, leaving 12 bases unmatched. This CDR3 contains 14 residues.

The rearrangement joins TRBV29-1 to TRBJ2-7; D tentatively fits TRBD1 or TRBD2 (5 bases each). CDR1 SQVTM and CDR2 ANQGSEA come from the germline V gene. Trimming shortened V by 6 bases and J by 6 bases, and 18 bases separated the two germline ends. There are 13 residues in the CDR3. CDR3 DNA: TGCAGCGTCGTAACCAGCGGACACTGCGAGCAGTACTTC. It translates to CSVVTSGHCEQYF.

The chain has TRBV7-9 and TRBJ1-1; tentative D call: TRBD1 (5 bases). Germline V gene lookup returns CDR1 SEHNR and CDR2 FQNEAQ (reference sequence). The V end lost 6 bases, the J end lost 2 bases, and 10 bases lay between the germline ends. The CDR3 contains 13 residues. For the CDR3, the DNA is TGTGCCAGCAGACATGACAGTAACACTGAAGCTTTCTTT. Translating it yields CASRHDSNTEAFF. The full variable domain, with the rest looked up from reference TRBV7-9 and TRBJ1-1, is DTGVSQNPRHKITKRGQNVTFRCDPISEHNRLYWYRQTLGQGPEFLTYFQNEAQLEKSRLLSDRFSAERPKGSFSTLEIQRTEQGDSAMYLCASRHDSNTEAFFGQGTRLTVV.

The rearrangement links TRBV19 to TRBJ2-1; D is uncertain. Germline V lookup: CDR1 LNHDA, CDR2 SQIVND (reference sequence). This CDR3 is 17 amino acids long. Trimming shortened V by 0 bases and J by 4 bases, and 16 bases separated the two germline ends. The CDR3 loop is CASSIDSGGSLYNEQFF. The CDR3 DNA sequence: TGTGCCAGTAGTATAGATTCGGGTGGGTCCTTGTACAATGAGCAGTTCTTC. Based on the CDR3 plus reference TRBV19 and TRBJ2-1, the full variable domain is DGGITQSPKYLFRKEGQNVTLSCEQNLNHDAMYWYRQDPGQGLRLIYYSQIVNDFQKGDIAEGYSVSREKKESFPLTVTSAQKNPTAFYLCASSIDSGGSLYNEQFFGPGTRLTVL.

This clonotype has just a few counts. V usage is TRBV4-2 and J usage is TRBJ1-1; perhaps TRBD1 as D (5 bases). The germline gives CDR1 LGHNA, CDR2 YNFKEQ. The length of the CDR3 is 14 residues. V was pared by 1 base and J by 10 bases, with 16 bases between. The CDR3 loop is CASSQGGTDLGAFF. DNA for the CDR3: TGTGCCAGCAGCCAAGGAGGGACCGACCTAGGAGCTTTCTTT.

This chain connects TRBV7-9 to TRBJ2-3; D uncertain. Per germline, CDR1 SEHNR and CDR2 FQNEAQ (reference sequence). The CDR3 consists of 16 residues. V lost 6 bases and J lost 3, with 19 bases in between. Here the CDR3 reads CASRHNKGLWTDTQYF. The CDR3 DNA reads as TGTGCCAGCAGACATAACAAGGGTTTGTGGACAGATACGCAGTATTTT.

The chain uses TRBV7-7 and TRBJ2-3; D might be TRBD1 or TRBD2, each matching 6 bases. Looked up from germline, CDR1 is SSHAT and CDR2 is FNYEAQ (reference sequence). This CDR3 spans 13 amino acids. CDR3 protein: CVRGAHHMDTQYF. The DNA for the CDR3 is TGTGTAAGGGGGGCTCATCACATGGATACGCAGTATTTT.

This chain joins TRBV6-2 or TRBV6-3 and TRBJ2-4; 8 bases align to TRBD1. V dropped 10 bases and J dropped 0; count of bases not matched to a gene: 5. Germline lookup yields CDR1 MNHEY and CDR2 SVGEGT. The CDR3 length is 14 residues. DNA of the CDR3: TGTGCCACCACAGGGGGTGGAGCCAAAAACATTCAGTACTTC. This codes for CATTGGGAKNIQYF.

The table lists this clonotype with a few counts. DNA for the CDR3: TGTGCCAGCTCAACTGGGTACAGGGGAGCAACTAATGAAAAACTGTTTTTT. It translates to CASSTGYRGATNEKLFF. This chain connects TRBV28 to TRBJ1-4; 7 nucleotides match TRBD1. Germline V gene lookup returns CDR1 MDHEN and CDR2 SYDVKM. Trimming cost V 8 bases and J 0 bases; bases outside gene matches: 12. This CDR3 comprises 17 residues.

This chain links TRBV20-1 with TRBJ2-5, with 9 bases aligning to TRBD2. Per germline, CDR1 DFQATT and CDR2 SNEGSKA (reference sequence). The junction had 9 bases not matched to a gene; V was cut back by 2 bases and J by 2 bases. The CDR3 runs 16 residues. CDR3 DNA: TGCAGTGCTAGAATCGGCCTAGCGGGGATTCAAGAGACCCAGTACTTC. This gives the protein CSARIGLAGIQETQYF.

This chain joins TRBV29-1 and TRBJ1-2; TRBD1 aligns across 8 bases. CDR3 length equals 16 residues. V was pared by 0 bases and J by 3 bases, with 9 bases of the junction left unmatched. Looked up from germline, CDR1 is SQVTM and CDR2 is ANQGSEA. CDR3: CSVEDYLTGDDYGYTF. In DNA form, the CDR3 reads TGCAGCGTTGAAGATTATTTGACAGGGGATGACTATGGCTACACCTTC.

This CDR3 is CASSGGTSGNEQFF. CDR3 sequence (DNA): TGTGCCAGCAGCGGCGGGACTAGCGGTAATGAGCAGTTCTTC. The J gene is TRBJ2-1, the V gene TRBV9; TRBD2 matches 11 bases. Germline assignment: CDR1 SGDLS and CDR2 YYNGEE. There are 14 residues in the CDR3. After removal of 3 bases from V and 7 bases from J, the junction contained 3 bases not matched to a gene.

The chain links TRBV11-2 to TRBJ2-7; D remains unclear. V shed 5 bases and J shed 6 bases, with 5 bases lying between them. Germline V lookup: CDR1 SGHAT, CDR2 FQNNGV. The CDR3 sequence is 10 residues long. The CDR3 spells CASSGSEQYF. The CDR3 region has the DNA TGTGCCAGCAGCGGGTCCGAGCAGTACTTC.

In this sample, this clonotype turned up a few times. The chain links TRBV27 to TRBJ2-1; D is perhaps TRBD2 (5 bases). Germline lookup yields CDR1 MNHEY and CDR2 SMNVEV (reference sequence). V was pared by 3 bases and J by 4 bases, with 13 bases between. This CDR3 comprises 15 residues. Here the CDR3 DNA reads TGTGCCAGCAGTTTCGGGGTGGCTGGGTACAATGAGCAGTTCTTC. It yields the protein CASSFGVAGYNEQFF.

The chain links TRBV6-5 to TRBJ1-1; 7 bases match TRBD1. The CDR3 spans 14 residues. V shed 6 bases, J shed 5 bases, and the junction held 9 bases outside the gene matches. Germline lookup yields CDR1 MNHEY and CDR2 SVGAGI. As DNA, the CDR3 is TGTGCCAGCAGCCGTAGACAGGGACATACTGAAGCTTTCTTT. Encoded protein: CASSRRQGHTEAFF.

This clonotype was detected a few times. The CDR3 bases are TGTGCCAGCAGTTACTCTGCAGGGGTCGATACGCAGTATTTT. Translation gives CASSYSAGVDTQYF. This chain joins TRBV6-6 and TRBJ2-3; the D gene is possibly TRBD1 (6 bases). The germline V gene encodes CDR1 MNHNY and CDR2 SVGAGI (reference sequence). The CDR3 is 14 amino acids. The V end lost 0 bases, the J end lost 6 bases, and 10 bases lay between the germline ends.

This clonotype appeared a few times. The rearrangement uses TRBV15 and TRBJ1-4; TRBD1 aligns across 10 bases. Losses at the gene ends were 5 bases for V and 5 bases for J; bases not matched to a gene: 5. There are 15 residues in the CDR3. Per germline, CDR1 LNHNV and CDR2 YYDKDF (reference sequence). The CDR3 coding sequence is TGTGCCACCAGCGACTTGGGACAGGGGAATGAAAAACTGTTTTTT. It encodes CATSDLGQGNEKLFF.

This clonotype was detected only a few times. The gene calls are TRBV3-1 and TRBJ2-1; 9 nucleotides align to TRBD2. CDR1 and CDR2 from the germline V gene are LGHDT and YNNKEL (reference sequence). V trimming: 1 base; J trimming: 6 bases; junction bases outside the gene matches: 7. This CDR3 is 16 amino acids long. In nucleotides, the CDR3 is TGTGCCAGCAGCCAAGGGCTAGCGGGGATGGGCAATGAGCAGTTCTTC. Translated: CASSQGLAGMGNEQFF.

Only a few counts were recorded for this clonotype. The chain carries TRBV12-3 or TRBV12-4 and TRBJ2-1; 7 bases line up with TRBD2. This CDR3 region has 15 residues. The junction had 11 bases not matched to a gene; V was cut back by 6 bases and J by 6 bases. This CDR3 is CASSYGAGDGNEQFF. The CDR3 region has the DNA TGTGCCAGCAGCTACGGCGCGGGAGATGGCAATGAGCAGTTCTTC.

This clonotype was observed a few times. J is TRBJ2-1 and V is TRBV6-2 or TRBV6-3, with TRBD2 identical over 8 bases. After removal of 1 base from V and 0 bases from J, the junction contained 5 bases not matched to a gene. Germline CDR1 and CDR2: MNHEY and SVGEGT. The CDR3 spans 17 residues. The CDR3 bases are TGTGCCAGCAGTTACTTCTCGGGGGGGAGCTCCTACAATGAGCAGTTCTTC. Translation: CASSYFSGGSSYNEQFF.

The chain joins TRBV7-9 to TRBJ2-7; TRBD1 aligns across 7 bases. V was pared by 5 bases and J by 2 bases, with 12 bases of the junction left unmatched. Germline CDR1 SEHNR, CDR2 FQNEAQ (reference sequence). This CDR3 contains 16 residues. The CDR3 DNA reads TGTGCCAGCAGCGAAAGGGGGCGGACCCTCCCCTACGAGCAGTACTTC. Translation: CASSERGRTLPYEQYF.